The rows below give T cell receptor beta chains drawn from one sample of a study of blood T cell repertoires in COVID-19. Data came from immunoSEQ multiplex PCR; TCRdb stores just in-frame clones and leaves some out. In the table there are nearly 25,000 clones, around 79% of which are singletons. Material: peripheral blood. The receptors were sampled from a man in his fifties with COVID-19, enrolled during active disease. CDR3s include the opening cysteine and the closing phenylalanine or tryptophan. A D gene is named only where the DNA matches it firmly. A clone size is listed for some rows: how often the clone was seen (once, few, many), or a class if it is expanded.

TRBV2,-,few,TRBJ1-5,CASKVITGNQPQHF,TGTGCCAGCAAAGTGATTACAGGCAATCAGCCCCAGCATTTT
TRBV6-1,-,-,TRBJ1-2,CASSEATENYGYTF,TGTGCCAGCAGTGAAGCGACAGAAAACTATGGCTACACCTTC
TRBV30,TRBD1,-,TRBJ2-2,CAWSVTGGFTGELFF,TGTGCCTGGAGCGTTACAGGGGGCTTCACCGGGGAGCTGTTTTTT
TRBV14,-,-,TRBJ1-2,CASSQALAKGFDGYTF,TGTGCCAGCAGCCAAGCCCTAGCGAAAGGGTTCGATGGCTACACCTTC
TRBV5-4,TRBD1,medium-sized,TRBJ1-2,CASSPSQGRYGYTF,TGTGCCAGCAGCCCCTCACAGGGGCGATATGGCTACACCTTC
TRBV9,TRBD1,-,TRBJ1-1,CASSPRLRDRGLGEAFF,TGTGCCAGCAGCCCCCGTCTTCGGGACAGGGGGTTGGGTGAAGCTTTCTTT
TRBV6-1,-,few,TRBJ1-2,CASSESIGYTF,TGTGCCAGCAGTGAATCTATAGGCTACACCTTC
TRBV19,-,few,TRBJ1-4,CASSSNRAGEKLFF,TGTGCCAGTAGCTCGAACAGGGCAGGGGAAAAACTGTTTTTT
TRBV2,TRBD1,-,TRBJ1-5,CASQDPGQGALDQPQHF,TGTGCCAGCCAAGACCCGGGACAGGGGGCCCTGGATCAGCCCCAGCATTTT
TRBV28,-,few,TRBJ1-1,CASSRDSRGTEAFF,TGTGCCAGCAGTCGAGACAGTCGGGGGACTGAAGCTTTCTTT
TRBV24-1,TRBD2,-,TRBJ2-1,CATSDATQLAGGYNEQFF,TGTGCCACCAGTGATGCTACCCAACTAGCGGGGGGCTACAATGAGCAGTTCTTC
TRBV6-8,TRBD1,-,TRBJ1-5,CASHGRQGRDQPQHF,TGTGCCAGCCACGGGCGACAGGGGAGGGACCAGCCCCAGCATTTT
TRBV11-3,TRBD2,-,TRBJ2-7,CASSLSGWLAGVDSYEQYF,TGTGCCAGCAGCTTATCAGGATGGCTAGCGGGCGTAGACTCCTACGAGCAGTACTTC
TRBV11-2,-,-,TRBJ1-5,CASSLVAGFNQPQHF,TGTGCCAGCAGCTTAGTAGCGGGATTCAATCAGCCCCAGCATTTT
TRBV3-1/TRBV3-2,TRBD2,-,TRBJ2-1,CASSRVGGSGGNEQFF,TGTGCCAGCAGCCGGGTTGGTGGTAGCGGGGGAAATGAGCAGTTCTTC
TRBV28,TRBD1,-,TRBJ1-1,CASTKTGSMNTEAFF,TGTGCCAGCACTAAGACAGGGAGTATGAACACTGAAGCTTTCTTT
TRBV29-1,-,few,TRBJ1-2,CSVLRQDYGYTF,TGCAGCGTTCTCCGACAAGACTATGGCTACACCTTC
TRBV5-5,TRBD1,-,TRBJ1-5,CASSLGGTGYNQPQHF,TGTGCCAGCAGCTTGGGAGGGACAGGGTATAATCAGCCCCAGCATTTT
TRBV5-1,TRBD1,once,TRBJ1-2,CASSLVTGEGYTF,TGCGCCAGCAGCTTGGTCACAGGGGAAGGCTACACCTTC
TRBV5-8,-,-,TRBJ1-1,CASSLAPSLSTEAFF,TGTGCCAGCAGCTTGGCCCCGAGTTTAAGTACTGAAGCTTTCTTT
TRBV7-3,-,-,TRBJ1-3,CASSLSGGFGNTIYF,TGTGCCAGCAGCTTAAGCGGGGGCTTCGGAAACACCATATATTTT
TRBV19,TRBD1,-,TRBJ2-3,CASSIRQGASDTQYF,TGTGCCAGTAGTATCCGACAGGGGGCGTCAGATACGCAGTATTTT
TRBV30,TRBD1,-,TRBJ2-1,CAWTGGNEQFF,TGTGCCTGGACAGGGGGCAATGAGCAGTTCTTC
TRBV4-1,-,-,TRBJ1-1,CASSQVGGANEAFF,TGCGCCAGCAGCCAAGTAGGGGGGGCAAATGAAGCTTTCTTT
TRBV2,-,-,TRBJ1-2,CASSEAPEGINYGYTF,TGTGCCAGCAGTGAAGCGCCCGAGGGAATTAACTATGGCTACACCTTC
TRBV6-5,-,-,TRBJ2-5,CASSYGPGETQYF,TGTGCCAGCAGTTACGGACCAGGGGAGACCCAGTACTTC
TRBV3-1/TRBV3-2,-,-,TRBJ2-3,CASSLGLQHTDTQYF,TGTGCCAGCAGCCTAGGACTTCAACACACAGATACGCAGTATTTT
TRBV19,-,-,TRBJ2-5,CASSIDLVPAAETQYF,TGTGCCAGTAGTATAGATCTCGTGCCGGCGGCGGAGACCCAGTACTTC
TRBV15,-,-,TRBJ1-1,CATSQGPNTEAFF,TGTGCCACCAGCCAGGGGCCGAACACTGAAGCTTTCTTT
TRBV5-1,TRBD1,-,TRBJ2-7,CASPPGDRGLPPHEQYF,TGCGCCAGCCCACCGGGGGACAGGGGGCTTCCCCCCCACGAGCAGTACTTC
TRBV6-5,-,-,TRBJ1-3,CASSLESRASGNTIYF,TGTGCCAGCAGTTTAGAATCCAGGGCCTCTGGAAACACCATATATTTT
TRBV6-2/TRBV6-3,-,-,TRBJ2-5,CASSYLTSQETQYF,TGTGCCAGCAGTTACTTGACAAGCCAAGAGACCCAGTACTTC
TRBV5-1,-,-,TRBJ2-5,CASSLGRGQETQYF,TGCGCCAGCAGCTTGGGACGGGGCCAAGAGACCCAGTACTTC
TRBV19,-,few,TRBJ1-2,CASSIGTAGYYGYTF,TGTGCCAGTAGTATAGGAACTGCAGGATACTATGGCTACACCTTC
TRBV5-6,-,-,TRBJ2-5,CASSWGHSQETQYF,TGTGCCAGCAGCTGGGGACACTCTCAAGAGACCCAGTACTTC
TRBV27,TRBD2,-,TRBJ2-7,CASSLSRTSGLPSYF,TGTGCCAGCAGTTTATCCCGGACTAGCGGGCTCCCCTCTTACTTC
TRBV7-9,TRBD1,-,TRBJ1-3,CASSLAGGSGNTIYF,TGTGCCAGCAGCTTAGCAGGGGGCAGTGGAAACACCATATATTTT
TRBV10-1,-,-,TRBJ2-2,CASSGGSFPGELFF,TGCGCCAGCAGTGGTGGTAGTTTCCCCGGGGAGCTGTTTTTT
TRBV30,-,-,TRBJ1-4,CAWIRSGLNEKLFF,TGTGCCTGGATAAGGAGCGGCTTAAATGAAAAACTGTTTTTT
TRBV29-1,-,-,TRBJ2-3,CSVPERYLDTQYF,TGCAGCGTCCCCGAGCGATACTTGGATACGCAGTATTTT
TRBV7-3,-,few,TRBJ1-4,CASSLPLGQSNEKLFF,TGTGCCAGCAGCTTACCCCTAGGACAGAGTAATGAAAAACTGTTTTTT
TRBV11-2,TRBD2,medium-sized,TRBJ2-2,CASSPQGGGTGELFF,TGTGCCAGCAGCCCCCAGGGCGGGGGCACCGGGGAGCTGTTTTTT
TRBV7-9,TRBD2,-,TRBJ2-1,CASSSQAGYYNEQFF,TGTGCCAGCAGCTCCCAAGCGGGATACTACAATGAGCAGTTCTTC
TRBV5-5,TRBD1,few,TRBJ1-1,CASSLDRGAFF,TGTGCCAGCAGCTTGGACAGGGGAGCTTTCTTT
TRBV24-1,-,few,TRBJ2-2,CATSDLLRGGTGELFF,TGTGCCACCAGTGATTTGCTCAGGGGTGGGACCGGGGAGCTGTTTTTT
TRBV3-1/TRBV3-2,-,-,TRBJ1-3,CASSPAATGNTIYF,TGTGCCAGCAGCCCCGCCGCGACTGGAAACACCATATATTTT
TRBV2,TRBD2,-,TRBJ2-1,CASSGVAGSSNEQFF,TGTGCCAGCAGTGGGGTAGCGGGAAGCTCCAATGAGCAGTTCTTC
TRBV29-1,TRBD1,-,TRBJ1-1,CSVDKTGVKTEAFF,TGCAGCGTTGATAAAACAGGGGTTAAAACTGAAGCTTTCTTT
TRBV7-6,-,-,TRBJ2-5,CASSQSVETQYF,TGTGCCAGCAGCCAGAGCGTAGAGACCCAGTACTTC
TRBV6-5,-,-,TRBJ1-5,CASSLRPQHF,TGTGCCAGCAGTCTACGGCCCCAGCATTTT
TRBV5-1,TRBD2,-,TRBJ2-2,CASSPGTSWVGELFF,TGCGCCAGCAGCCCGGGGACTAGCTGGGTCGGGGAGCTGTTTTTT
TRBV5-1,-,-,TRBJ1-1,CASSVGDRSKAFF,TGCGCCAGCAGCGTGGGAGACAGAAGTAAAGCTTTCTTT
TRBV7-9,-,-,TRBJ2-6,CASSLRGRSGANVLTF,TGTGCCAGCAGCTTACGTGGGAGGTCTGGGGCCAACGTCCTGACTTTC
TRBV5-1,TRBD1,-,TRBJ2-7,CASSLVRTGVRVREQYF,TGCGCCAGCAGCTTGGTCAGGACAGGGGTCCGGGTGAGGGAGCAGTACTTC
TRBV2,TRBD1,-,TRBJ1-2,CASSATGQGLGYTF,TGTGCCAGCAGCGCCACGGGACAGGGCCTTGGCTACACCTTC
TRBV29-1,-,-,TRBJ1-5,CSVAGSPNQPQHF,TGCAGCGTTGCGGGGAGCCCCAATCAGCCCCAGCATTTT
TRBV5-1,-,few,TRBJ2-3,CASSLAVTAITDTQYF,TGCGCCAGCAGCTTGGCCGTGACAGCTATCACAGATACGCAGTATTTT
TRBV6-5,-,-,TRBJ2-2,CASSYSFIEGEPFF,TGTGCCAGCAGTTACTCTTTCATCGAGGGGGAGCCGTTTTTT